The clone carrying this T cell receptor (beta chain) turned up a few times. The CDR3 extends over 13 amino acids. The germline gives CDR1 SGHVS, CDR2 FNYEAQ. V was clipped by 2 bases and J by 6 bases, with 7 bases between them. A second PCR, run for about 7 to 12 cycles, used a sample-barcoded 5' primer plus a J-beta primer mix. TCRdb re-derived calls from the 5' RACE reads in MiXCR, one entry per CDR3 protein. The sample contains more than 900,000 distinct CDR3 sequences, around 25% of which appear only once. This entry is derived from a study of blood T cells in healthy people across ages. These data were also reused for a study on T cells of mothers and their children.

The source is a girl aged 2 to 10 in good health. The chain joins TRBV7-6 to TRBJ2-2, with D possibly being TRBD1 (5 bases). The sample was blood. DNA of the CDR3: TGTGCCAGCAGCTTATTCAGGGCCGGGGAGCTGTTTTTT. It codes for CASSLFRAGELFF.